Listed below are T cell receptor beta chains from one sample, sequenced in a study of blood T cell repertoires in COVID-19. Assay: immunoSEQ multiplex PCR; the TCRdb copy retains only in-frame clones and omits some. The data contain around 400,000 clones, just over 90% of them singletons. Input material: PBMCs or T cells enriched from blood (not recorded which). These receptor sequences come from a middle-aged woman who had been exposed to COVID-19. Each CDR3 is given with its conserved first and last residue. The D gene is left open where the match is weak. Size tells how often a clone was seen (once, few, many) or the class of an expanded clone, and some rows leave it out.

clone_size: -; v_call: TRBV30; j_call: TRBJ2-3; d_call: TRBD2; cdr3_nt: TGTGCCTGGAGTTTAGCTAGCGGGAGTACAGATACGCAGTATTTT; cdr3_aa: CAWSLASGSTDTQYF
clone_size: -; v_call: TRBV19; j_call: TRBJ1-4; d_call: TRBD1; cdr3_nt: TGTGCCAGTAGTCCCGACAGGGATTTTAATGAAAAACTGTTTTTT; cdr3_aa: CASSPDRDFNEKLFF
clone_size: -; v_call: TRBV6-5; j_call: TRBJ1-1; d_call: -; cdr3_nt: TGTGCCAGCAGTTACTCTTGGGCCGGAGGCACTGAAGCTTTCTTT; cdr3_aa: CASSYSWAGGTEAFF
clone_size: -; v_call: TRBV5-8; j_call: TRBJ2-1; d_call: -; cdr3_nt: TGTGCCAGCAGCTTGGAGAGGGCCTACAATGAGCAGTTCTTC; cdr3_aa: CASSLERAYNEQFF
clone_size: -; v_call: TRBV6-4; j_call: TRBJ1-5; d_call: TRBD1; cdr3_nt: TGTGCCAGCAGTGTACAGGGGGCCCATCAGCCCCAGCATTTT; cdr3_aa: CASSVQGAHQPQHF
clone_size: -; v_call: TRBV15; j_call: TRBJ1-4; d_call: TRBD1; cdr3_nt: TGTGCCACCAGCAGTAGGACAGGGATAGAAAAACTGTTTTTT; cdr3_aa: CATSSRTGIEKLFF
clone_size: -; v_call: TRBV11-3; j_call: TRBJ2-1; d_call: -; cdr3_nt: TGTGCCAGCAGCTTAGGGCGGGAACTAAATGAGCAGTTCTTC; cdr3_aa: CASSLGRELNEQFF
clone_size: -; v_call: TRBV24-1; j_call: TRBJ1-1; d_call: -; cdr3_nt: TGTGCCACCAGTGATGCCGGCAACCTAGAGGCTTTCTTT; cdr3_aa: CATSDAGNLEAFF
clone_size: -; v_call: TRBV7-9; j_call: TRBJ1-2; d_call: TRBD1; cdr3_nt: TGTGCCAGCAGCCCGGGCGCAGGGGGTGGTGGCTACACCTTC; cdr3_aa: CASSPGAGGGGYTF
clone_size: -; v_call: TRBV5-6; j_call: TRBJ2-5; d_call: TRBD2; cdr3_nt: TGTGCCAGCAGCGACCGACTAGCGGGGGATCTCGAGACCCAGTACTTC; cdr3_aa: CASSDRLAGDLETQYF
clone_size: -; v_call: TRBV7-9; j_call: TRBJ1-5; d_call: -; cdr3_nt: TGTGCCAGCAGCCCACGAGGTGATCAGCCCCAGCATTTT; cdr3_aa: CASSPRGDQPQHF
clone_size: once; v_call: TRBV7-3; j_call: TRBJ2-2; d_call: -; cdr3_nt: TGTGCCAGCAGCTTAATAACGGGCGGGGAGCTGTTTTTT; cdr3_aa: CASSLITGGELFF
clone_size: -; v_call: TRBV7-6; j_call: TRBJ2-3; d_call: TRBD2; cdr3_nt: TGTGCCAGCAGCCCTAGCGGGGGGCCAGATACGCAGTATTTT; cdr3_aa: CASSPSGGPDTQYF
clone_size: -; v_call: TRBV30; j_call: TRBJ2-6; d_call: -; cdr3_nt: TGTGCCTGGAGTGTAAGCTCCGGGGCCAACGTCCTGACTTTC; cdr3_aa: CAWSVSSGANVLTF
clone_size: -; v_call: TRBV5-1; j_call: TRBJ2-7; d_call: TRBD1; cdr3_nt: TGCGCCAGCAGCTTACAGGGGGCATCCGAGCAGTACTTC; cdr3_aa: CASSLQGASEQYF
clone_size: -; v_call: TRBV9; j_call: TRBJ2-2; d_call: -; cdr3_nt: TGTGCCAGCAGCGTATCCCAGGGAAACACCGGGGAGCTGTTTTTT; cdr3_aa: CASSVSQGNTGELFF
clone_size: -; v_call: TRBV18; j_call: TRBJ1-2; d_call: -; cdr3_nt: TGTGCCAGCTCACCAGCCGCACAGGGCGGTGGCTACACCTTC; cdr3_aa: CASSPAAQGGGYTF
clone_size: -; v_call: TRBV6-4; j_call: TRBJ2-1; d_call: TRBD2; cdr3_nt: TGTGCCAGGCGGGGAGGGGCGGTATTCCCTACCTACAATGAGCAGTTCTTC; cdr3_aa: CARRGGAVFPTYNEQFF
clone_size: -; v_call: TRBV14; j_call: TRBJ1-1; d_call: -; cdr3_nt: TGTGCCAGCAGCCAAGACGCAGGGGCGAACACTGAAGCTTTCTTT; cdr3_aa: CASSQDAGANTEAFF
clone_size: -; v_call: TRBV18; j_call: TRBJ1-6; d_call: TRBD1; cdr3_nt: TGTGCCAGCTCACCGACGGCAGGGGGGAATTCACCCCTCCACTTT; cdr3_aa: CASSPTAGGNSPLHF
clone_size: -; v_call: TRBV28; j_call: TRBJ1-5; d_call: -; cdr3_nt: TGTGCCAGCAGTTTGGTTCAGGGAAGGCATAGCAATCAGCCCCAGCATTTT; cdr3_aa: CASSLVQGRHSNQPQHF
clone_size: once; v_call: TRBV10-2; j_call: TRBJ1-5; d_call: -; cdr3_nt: TGCGCCAGCAGTGAGGGGGGAGGGGGAAGCAATCAGCCCCAGCATTTT; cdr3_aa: CASSEGGGGSNQPQHF
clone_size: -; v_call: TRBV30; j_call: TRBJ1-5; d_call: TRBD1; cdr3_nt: TGTGCCTGGAGTGGACAGGGGAAGGCGTATCAGCCCCAGCATTTT; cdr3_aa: CAWSGQGKAYQPQHF
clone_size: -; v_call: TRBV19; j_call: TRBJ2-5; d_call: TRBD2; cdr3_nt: TGTGCCAGTAGTGGGACTAGCGTTCAAGAGACCCAGTACTTC; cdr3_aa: CASSGTSVQETQYF
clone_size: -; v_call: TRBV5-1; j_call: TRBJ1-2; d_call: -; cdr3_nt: TGCGCCAGCAGCTTGGCGTCAGCTAACTATGGCTACACCTTC; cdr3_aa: CASSLASANYGYTF
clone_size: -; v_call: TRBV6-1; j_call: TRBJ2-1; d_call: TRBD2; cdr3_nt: TGTGCCAGCAGTGAAAGGGGACTAGCGGGAGGAGGCTCCTACAATGAGCAGTTCTTC; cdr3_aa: CASSERGLAGGGSYNEQFF
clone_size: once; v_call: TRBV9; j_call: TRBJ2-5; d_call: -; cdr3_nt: TGTGCCAGCAGCGTAGAGACTAGTCGGGAGACCCAGTACTTC; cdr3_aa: CASSVETSRETQYF
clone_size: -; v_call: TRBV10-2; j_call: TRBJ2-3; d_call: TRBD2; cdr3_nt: TGCGCCAGCAGTGAGTCCGGAGCGGGAGTAAGAGATACGCAGTATTTT; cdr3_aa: CASSESGAGVRDTQYF
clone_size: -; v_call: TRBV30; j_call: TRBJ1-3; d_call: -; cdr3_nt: TGTGCCTGGAGTACGGGGAACAGAAACACCATATATTTT; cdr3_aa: CAWSTGNRNTIYF
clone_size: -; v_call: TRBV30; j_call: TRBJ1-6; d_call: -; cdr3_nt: TGTGCCTGGAGTGTCAACAGGGTCGATTCACCCCTCCACTTT; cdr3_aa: CAWSVNRVDSPLHF
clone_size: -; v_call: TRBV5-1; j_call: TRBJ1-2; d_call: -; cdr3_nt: TGCGCCAGCAGCTTGGAAGGAGGGGCTTTCGGTGATGGCTACACCTTC; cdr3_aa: CASSLEGGAFGDGYTF
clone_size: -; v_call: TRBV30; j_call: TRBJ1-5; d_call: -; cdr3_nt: TGTGCCTGGAGGGAATCACGACGGGGGAATCAGCCCCAGCATTTT; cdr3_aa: CAWRESRRGNQPQHF
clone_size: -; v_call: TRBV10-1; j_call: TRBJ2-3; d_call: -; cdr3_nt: TGCGCCAGCAGTGAGGGCAGGACAAACACAGATACGCAGTATTTT; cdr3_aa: CASSEGRTNTDTQYF
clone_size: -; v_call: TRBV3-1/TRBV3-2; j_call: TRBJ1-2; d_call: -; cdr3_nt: TGTGCCAGCAGCCAACCGATGACAGGAGGCCGCTTTAACTATGGCTACACCTTC; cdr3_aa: CASSQPMTGGRFNYGYTF
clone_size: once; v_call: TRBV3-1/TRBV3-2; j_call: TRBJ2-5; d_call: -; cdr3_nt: TGTGCCAGCAGCCAAGAAGGGGGACTACAAGAGACCCAGTACTTC; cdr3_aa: CASSQEGGLQETQYF
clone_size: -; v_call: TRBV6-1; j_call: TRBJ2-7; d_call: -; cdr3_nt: TGTGCCAGCAGTGCTCCGCCCTCGGCGGTCTACGAGCAGTACTTC; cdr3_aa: CASSAPPSAVYEQYF
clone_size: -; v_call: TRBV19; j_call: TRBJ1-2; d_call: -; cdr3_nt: TGTGCCAGTAGCGATTTTACAGGGATCTATGGCTACACCTTC; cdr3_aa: CASSDFTGIYGYTF
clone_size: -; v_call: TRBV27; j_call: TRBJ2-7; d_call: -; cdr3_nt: TGTGCCAGCACCATCGGGCTAGCGATCACATATGGTTACGAGCAGTACTTC; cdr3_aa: CASTIGLAITYGYEQYF
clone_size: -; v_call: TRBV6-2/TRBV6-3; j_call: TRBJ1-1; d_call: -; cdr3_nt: TGTGCCAGCAGTTACTCCCTCGGGATGAGGGCTTTCTTT; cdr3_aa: CASSYSLGMRAFF
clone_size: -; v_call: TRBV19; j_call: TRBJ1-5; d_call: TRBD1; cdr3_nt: TGTGCCAGCGGGACAGGGGCAAATCAGCCCCAGCATTTT; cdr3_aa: CASGTGANQPQHF
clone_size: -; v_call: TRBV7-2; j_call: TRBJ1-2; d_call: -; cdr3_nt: TGTGCCAGCAGCTCGTACTCCCCTGTGAATGGCTACACCTTC; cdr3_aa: CASSSYSPVNGYTF
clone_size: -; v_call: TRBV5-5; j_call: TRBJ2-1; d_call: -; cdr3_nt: TGTGCCAGCAGCTTGGAGTGGATACTAGGAAGTGAGCAGTTCTTC; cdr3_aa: CASSLEWILGSEQFF
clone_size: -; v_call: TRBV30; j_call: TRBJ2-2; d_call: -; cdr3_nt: TGTGCCTGGAGTTCCCATACAAGGAACACCGGGGAGCTGTTTTTT; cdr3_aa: CAWSSHTRNTGELFF
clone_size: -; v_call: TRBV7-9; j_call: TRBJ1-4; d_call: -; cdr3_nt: TGTGCCAGCAGCTCCAGACACGGTAATGAAAAACTGTTTTTT; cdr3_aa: CASSSRHGNEKLFF
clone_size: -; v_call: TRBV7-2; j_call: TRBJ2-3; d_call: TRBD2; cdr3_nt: TGTGCCAGCACCTATAGCGGGAGTGGTGATACGCAGTATTTT; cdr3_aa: CASTYSGSGDTQYF
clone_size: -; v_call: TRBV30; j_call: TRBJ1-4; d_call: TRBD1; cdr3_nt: TGTGCCTGGTCGACAGGGGTCAGGGTAAAACTGTTTTTT; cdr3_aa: CAWSTGVRVKLFF
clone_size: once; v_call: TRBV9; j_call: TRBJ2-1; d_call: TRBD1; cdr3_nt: TGTGCCAGCAGCGCCCGGGACAGTGCCTACAATGAGCAGTTCTTC; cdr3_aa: CASSARDSAYNEQFF
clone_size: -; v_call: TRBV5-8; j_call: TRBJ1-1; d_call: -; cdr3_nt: TGTGCCAGCAGCTTGTTCGGGGAGACTGAAGCTTTCTTT; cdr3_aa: CASSLFGETEAFF
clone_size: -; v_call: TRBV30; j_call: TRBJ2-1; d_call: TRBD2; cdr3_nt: TGTGCCTGGAGTGTACGACCGGGAACTAGCGGGAGAAATAATGAGCAGTTCTTC; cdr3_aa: CAWSVRPGTSGRNNEQFF
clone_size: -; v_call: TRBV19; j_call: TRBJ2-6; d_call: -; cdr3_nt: TGTGCCAGTAGGGAGTATGGGGCCAACGTCCTGACTTTC; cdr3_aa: CASREYGANVLTF
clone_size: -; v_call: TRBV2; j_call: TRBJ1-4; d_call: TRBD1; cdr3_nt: TGTGCCAGCAGCCGAGGACAGGGGGCTGGAAAACTGTTTTTT; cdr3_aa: CASSRGQGAGKLFF
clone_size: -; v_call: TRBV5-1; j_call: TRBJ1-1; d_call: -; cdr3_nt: TGCGCCAGCAGCTCTTCGTTTTCTGAAGCTTTCTTT; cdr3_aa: CASSSSFSEAFF
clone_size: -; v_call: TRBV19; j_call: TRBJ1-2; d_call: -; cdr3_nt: TGTGCCAGTAGTATAGACCAGAAGACATACTATGGCTACACCTTC; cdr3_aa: CASSIDQKTYYGYTF
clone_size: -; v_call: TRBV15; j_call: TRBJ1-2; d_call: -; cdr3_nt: TGTGCCACCAGCAGAGATCGGTCGGTCTATGGCTACACCTTC; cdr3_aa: CATSRDRSVYGYTF
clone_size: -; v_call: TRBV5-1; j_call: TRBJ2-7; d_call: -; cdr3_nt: TGCGCCAGCAGCTTGGCAGGGGTCGAATCCGAGCAGTACTTC; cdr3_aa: CASSLAGVESEQYF
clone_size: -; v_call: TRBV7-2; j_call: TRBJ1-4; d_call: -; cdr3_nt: TGTGCCAGCAGCGCACACAGAGCCCCTAATGAAAAACTGTTTTTT; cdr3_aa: CASSAHRAPNEKLFF
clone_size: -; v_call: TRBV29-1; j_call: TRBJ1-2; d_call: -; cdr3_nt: TGCAGCGTTGAAAAACGGGGCGGGAATTATGGCTACACCTTC; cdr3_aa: CSVEKRGGNYGYTF
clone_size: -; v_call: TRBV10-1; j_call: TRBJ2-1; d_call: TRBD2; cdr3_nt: TGCGCCAGCAGTGAGTCCCTCTCGGGGGATCAGCGGGAGACCCTCCACTCCTACAATGAGCAGTTCTTC; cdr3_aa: CASSESLSGDQRETLHSYNEQFF